What follows are 29 T cell receptor beta chains derived from one specimen sequenced in a study of T cell changes during pregnancy in multiple sclerosis. The method was immunoSEQ multiplex PCR; TCRdb's version includes in-frame clones alone and lacks a portion of them. The data contain some 60,000 clones, about nine tenths of them singletons. The sample consisted of peripheral blood, taken in the first trimester of pregnancy. The source is a female donor in good health, enrolled as a control in a pregnancy study.

This chain links TRBV29-1 with TRBJ1-2; 9 nucleotides line up with TRBD1. CDR1 is SQVTM and CDR2 is ANQGSEA in the germline V gene. The CDR3 runs to 13 residues. Germline trimming cut 5 bases from V and 5 bases from J; bases unmatched to any gene: 6. CDR3 coding DNA: TGCAGCGTTCCTGGACAGGGGATTTATGGCTACACCTTC. Its translation: CSVPGQGIYGYTF.

This chain links TRBV29-1 with TRBJ2-4; possible D gene TRBD1, 6 bases. The CDR3 has 13 residues. Germline V gene data show CDR1 as SQVTM and CDR2 as ANQGSEA. V was shortened by 5 bases and J by 0 bases, with 8 bases between the two germline ends. The CDR3 region has the DNA TGCAGCGTTCGAGGGGGAGCCAAAAACATTCAGTACTTC. It translates to CSVRGGAKNIQYF.

The chain couples TRBV4-2 to TRBJ2-1; 9 positions match TRBD1. There are 15 residues in the CDR3. V lost 7 bases to trimming and J lost 4 bases; unmatched junction nucleotides: 8. Germline assignment: CDR1 LGHNA and CDR2 YNFKEQ. CDR3 loop: CASMKEDRGYNEQFF. DNA of the CDR3: TGTGCCAGCATGAAAGAGGACAGGGGTTACAATGAGCAGTTCTTC.

The chain links TRBV11-1 to TRBJ2-1, with TRBD2 as a possible D gene (6 bases). V lost 5 bases and J lost 4, with 12 bases in between. CDR1 and CDR2 from the germline V gene are SGHAT and FQDESV (reference sequence). The CDR3 is made up of 14 amino acids. CDR3 sequence reads: CASSTRTTYNEQFF. The DNA for the CDR3 is TGTGCCAGCAGCACCCGGACTACTTACAATGAGCAGTTCTTC.

The CDR3 DNA reads TGTGCCAGCAGCGTAGCAGGGATGGAGACCCAGTACTTC. The encoded protein is CASSVAGMETQYF. The chain couples TRBV9 to TRBJ2-5; the D gene is possibly TRBD1 (5 bases). CDR1 and CDR2 (germline): SGDLS, YYNGEE. The V end was cut by 0 bases, the J end by 5 bases, with 8 bases between. This CDR3 has 13 amino acids.

This clone occurred once. This chain uses TRBV29-1 with TRBJ2-7; D unclear. Germline CDR1 reads SQVTM; CDR2 reads ANQGSEA. The CDR3 runs 13 residues. V was cut by 7 bases and J by 3 bases, with 16 bases left in between. The DNA of the CDR3 is TGCAGCGCTAGTAGTCCCAGAGACTACGAGCAGTACTTC. This translates into CSASSPRDYEQYF.

The chain is built from TRBV5-1 and TRBJ1-1; D is unresolved. This CDR3 spans 12 amino acids. Germline CDR1 SGHRS, CDR2 YFSETQ. Trimming took off 7 bases at V and 4 bases at J, with 11 bases between the two ends. The CDR3 loop reads CASSYSGTEAFF. CDR3 in DNA: TGCGCCAGCTCTTATTCGGGCACTGAAGCTTTCTTT.

CDR3 sequence: CASSDGRNSYTF. The CDR3 DNA reads TGTGCCAGCAGTGACGGGAGGAACAGCTACACCTTC. The rearrangement links TRBV6-4 to TRBJ1-2, with unresolved D. Trimming removed 2 bases from V and 9 bases from J, with 10 bases in between. The germline V gene encodes CDR1 MRHNA and CDR2 SNTAGT. The CDR3 extends over 12 amino acids.

The chain has TRBV6-5 and TRBJ2-3, with a tentative D call TRBD2 (5 bases). Germline V gene sequence: CDR1 MNHEY, CDR2 SVGAGI. V was clipped by 0 bases and J by 4 bases, with 11 bases between them. The CDR3 spans 15 residues. The CDR3, as DNA: TGTGCCAGCAGTTACTCGTTCACTAGTCCAGATACGCAGTATTTT. This codes for CASSYSFTSPDTQYF.

The chain employs TRBV2 and TRBJ1-5, with D unresolved. CDR1 and CDR2 from the germline V gene are SNHLY and FYNNEI. Between the trimmed V and J ends, which lost 6 bases and 6 bases, there was a span of 15 bases. The CDR3 runs to 14 residues. As DNA, the CDR3 is TGTGCCAGCAGCGCTGGGCCCGCCGGTCAGCCCCAGCATTTT. Its protein product is CASSAGPAGQPQHF.

The chain combines TRBV9 with TRBJ1-5; TRBD1 aligns across 7 bases. The V gene's germline CDR1 is SGDLS and CDR2 YYNGEE. This CDR3 has 13 amino acids. Losses at the gene ends were 4 bases for V and 2 bases for J; bases not matched to a gene: 0. As DNA, the CDR3 is TGTGCCAGCAGCACAGGGGGCAATCAGCCCCAGCATTTT. Translated: CASSTGGNQPQHF.

CDR3: CASSVEQGIWETQYF. CDR3 sequence (DNA): TGTGCCAGCAGCGTAGAACAGGGGATCTGGGAGACCCAGTACTTC. The chain links TRBV9 to TRBJ2-5, with 7 bases fitting TRBD1. Germline V gene data show CDR1 as SGDLS and CDR2 as YYNGEE. CDR3 length: 15 amino acids. V trimming: 0 bases; J trimming: 5 bases; junction bases outside the gene matches: 7.

The rearrangement links TRBV5-6 to TRBJ1-6, with D possibly TRBD1 on 6 matching bases. The germline V gene has CDR1 SGHDT and CDR2 YYEEEE. This CDR3 spans 15 amino acids. V was clipped by 0 bases and J by 10 bases, with 14 bases between them. CDR3 amino acids: CASSLVGGRESPLHF. Here the CDR3 DNA reads TGTGCCAGCAGCTTGGTAGGGGGAAGGGAATCACCCCTCCACTTT.

The chain uses TRBV25-1 and TRBJ1-6; TRBD1 is a possible D gene (5 bases). This CDR3 contains 16 residues. V lost 2 bases and J 7 bases, leaving 15 bases between the germline ends. Germline V CDR1 and CDR2: MGHDK, SYGVNS. CDR3 nucleotide sequence: TGTGCCAGCAGTGAACGACAGTTCGGTGAGAATTCACCCCTCCACTTT. Protein sequence: CASSERQFGENSPLHF.

The chain links TRBV27 to TRBJ2-1; 16 positions agree with TRBD2. J gave up 9 bases and V 6 bases, and 8 bases lay outside the gene matches. CDR1 and CDR2 from the germline V gene are MNHEY and SMNVEV (reference sequence). The CDR3 sequence is 16 residues long. CDR3 nucleotides: TGTGCCAGCAGGCCGGGACTAGCGGGGGGGCAGGGTGAGCAGTTCTTC. Translated: CASRPGLAGGQGEQFF.

V is TRBV27 and J is TRBJ1-5, with D possibly matching TRBD1 (5 bases). CDR1 and CDR2 from the germline V gene are MNHEY and SMNVEV (reference sequence). V lost 8 bases and J 2 bases, leaving 10 bases between the germline ends. This CDR3 contains 13 residues. The CDR3 DNA reads TGTGCCAGCCAAGGGGCAGGCAATCAGCCCCAGCATTTT. As protein: CASQGAGNQPQHF.

J is TRBJ2-7 and V is TRBV6-5, with TRBD2 as a possible D gene (6 bases). The CDR3 contains 13 residues. Germline values: CDR1 MNHEY, CDR2 SVGAGI. The germline V and J ends were trimmed by 6 bases and 5 bases, with 14 bases remaining between them. The CDR3 spells CASRVGRGNEQYF. CDR3 bases: TGTGCCAGCAGAGTCGGCCGCGGGAACGAGCAGTACTTC.

J is TRBJ2-3 and V is TRBV4-2; 10 bases line up with TRBD1. The V segment lost 4 bases and the J segment 3 bases; nucleotides outside the gene matches: 7. CDR1 and CDR2 (germline): LGHNA, YNFKEQ. The CDR3 extends over 16 amino acids. The CDR3 spells CASSLIWDRGTDTQYF. The CDR3 DNA follows: TGTGCCAGCAGCCTAATATGGGACAGGGGTACAGATACGCAGTATTTT.

This chain links TRBV4-3 with TRBJ2-7; no clear D gene. This CDR3 has 14 amino acids. V gave up 0 bases and J gave up 2 bases, with 8 bases separating them. Germline loops: CDR1 LGHNA, CDR2 YSLEER. Written as DNA, the CDR3 is TGCGCCAGCAGCCAAGACTCTGTAGCCTACGAGCAGTACTTC. Translation: CASSQDSVAYEQYF.

The chain couples TRBV27 to TRBJ1-1; D might be TRBD1 (5 bases). Trimming cost V 7 bases and J 4 bases, with 13 bases left between them. This CDR3 is built from 13 residues. Germline V lookup: CDR1 MNHEY, CDR2 SMNVEV (reference sequence). CDR3 nucleotide sequence: TGTGCCAGCACCTGGGGAAGGGGCACTGAAGCTTTCTTT. This translates into CASTWGRGTEAFF.

This chain links TRBV6-1 with TRBJ2-3, with TRBD2 as a possible D gene (5 bases). The CDR3 runs 14 residues. V dropped 4 bases and J dropped 5 bases, with 13 bases sitting between them. Germline V gives CDR1 MNHNS, CDR2 SASEGT. The CDR3 here is CASSALDFIDTQYF. As DNA, the CDR3 is TGTGCCAGCAGTGCGTTGGACTTTATAGATACGCAGTATTTT.

The chain is built from TRBV5-6 and TRBJ2-7; 10 bases are a match to TRBD2. Germline loops: CDR1 SGHDT, CDR2 YYEEEE. Trimming removed 0 bases from V and 0 bases from J; junction bases left unmatched: 12. This CDR3 region has 19 residues. The CDR3 DNA is TGTGCCAGCAGCTTGGCAGGGGCTTTAGCGGGGGGAAGCTCCTACGAGCAGTACTTC. Encoded protein: CASSLAGALAGGSSYEQYF. Full variable domain (rest looked up from reference TRBV5-6 and TRBJ2-7): DAGVTQSPTHLIKTRGQQVTLRCSPKSGHDTVSWYQQALGQGPQFIFQYYEEEERQRGNFPDRFSGHQFPNYSSELNVNALLLGDSALYLCASSLAGALAGGSSYEQYFGPGTRLTVT.

The gene calls are TRBV19 and TRBJ2-3; TRBD2 is a possible D gene (6 bases). The germline V and J ends were trimmed by 9 bases and 2 bases, with 18 bases remaining between them. CDR3 length: 15 residues. Germline-derived CDR1 and CDR2 are LNHDA and SQIVND (reference sequence). The CDR3 coding sequence is TGTGCCAGCGTCGGAATCGGGACTTACACAGATACGCAGTATTTT. Protein: CASVGIGTYTDTQYF.

The chain recombines TRBV7-7 with TRBJ1-1; D is uncertain. The CDR3 consists of 11 residues. Trimming pared 5 bases from V and 3 bases from J, leaving 4 bases between. The germline CDR1 and CDR2 sequences are SSHAT and FNYEAQ (reference sequence). The chain's CDR3 is CASSHYTEAFF. The CDR3 nucleotides read TGTGCCAGCAGCCACTACACTGAAGCTTTCTTT.

In its sample, this clone was seen a few times. V is TRBV29-1 and J is TRBJ2-3, with 8 bases identical to TRBD1. CDR1 and CDR2 from the germline V gene are SQVTM and ANQGSEA. With V trimmed by 7 bases and J by 6 bases, 6 bases remained unmatched. CDR3 length equals 12 residues. The CDR3 nucleotides are TGCAGCGCAAGGACAGGGCAGGATACGCAGTATTTT. Protein product: CSARTGQDTQYF.

The V and J genes are TRBV7-3 and TRBJ1-2; D unclear. The CDR3 covers 14 residues. With 5 bases removed from V and 8 bases from J, the gap between germline ends came to 18 bases. CDR1 and CDR2 from the germline V gene are SGHTA and FQGTGA. CDR3 DNA sequence: TGTGCCAGCAGCCCTAATCCAGGCCCTTGGGGCTACACCTTC. Protein: CASSPNPGPWGYTF.

The rearrangement links TRBV19 to TRBJ1-5; 8 bases are a match to TRBD1. Looked up from germline, CDR1 is LNHDA and CDR2 is SQIVND (reference sequence). The CDR3 is made up of 17 amino acids. Losses at the gene ends were 6 bases for V and 6 bases for J; bases not matched to a gene: 16. The CDR3 protein is CASRPPAGQGEVQPQHF. The CDR3 nucleotides are TGTGCCAGTAGGCCCCCCGCCGGACAGGGAGAAGTTCAGCCCCAGCATTTT.

The chain combines TRBV13 with TRBJ1-1; no reliable D call. Trimming left V 6 bases short and J 0 bases short, with 11 bases between. CDR3 length equals 14 residues. Germline V lookup: CDR1 PRHDT, CDR2 FYEKMQ (reference sequence). In DNA form, the CDR3 reads TGTGCCAGCAGGCAACAGATTATGAACACTGAAGCTTTCTTT. It translates to CASRQQIMNTEAFF.

The chain is built from TRBV19 and TRBJ2-3; 12 nucleotides line up with TRBD1. CDR3 length equals 17 residues. Germline V gene sequence: CDR1 LNHDA, CDR2 SQIVND (reference sequence). The ends lost 3 bases at V and 0 bases at J; junction bases unmatched: 4. DNA for the CDR3: TGTGCCAGTAGTATGGGGACAGGGGGCGCCAGCACAGATACGCAGTATTTT. It translates to CASSMGTGGASTDTQYF.